One and the same sample provided the 28 T cell receptor beta chains below, sequenced in a study of shared clonotypes between healthy human individuals. Here immunoSEQ multiplex PCR was the method, and the copy in TCRdb shows in-frame clones only, minus some. The sample includes 2,500,000 or so clones, more than 85% of them seen just once. The specimen was naive CD4+ T cells from PBMCs. Subset described: CD45RA+ positively selected. All receptors derive from a man between 18 and 29 years old in good health. Some clones in this sample may be carry-over from other donors' samples.

Comments on this clone: Other DNA sequences in the same sample also yield this CDR3. The V gene is TRBV5-1, the J gene TRBJ2-2, with no clear D. The germline V gene encodes CDR1 SGHRS and CDR2 YFSETQ. This CDR3 is built from 14 residues. The V end was cut by 1 base, the J end by 1 base, with 5 bases between. The CDR3 DNA follows: TGCGCCAGCAGCTTGACCGGGAACACCGGGGAGCTGTTTTTT. This sequence encodes CASSLTGNTGELFF.

This clone was recorded once. The chain uses TRBV7-3 and TRBJ2-1, with D tentatively TRBD2 (6 bases). V lost 5 bases and J 4 bases, leaving 15 bases between the germline ends. The CDR3 has 15 amino acids. The germline V gene has CDR1 SGHTA and CDR2 FQGTGA. The CDR3 spells CASSTQRGNYNEQFF. CDR3 coding DNA: TGTGCCAGCAGCACCCAGCGCGGGAATTACAATGAGCAGTTCTTC.

The genes are TRBV28 and TRBJ2-7; D is perhaps TRBD1 (6 bases). Germline CDR1 is MDHEN and CDR2 is SYDVKM. The V and J ends lost 3 bases and 2 bases respectively, with 17 bases between them. There are 16 residues in the CDR3. CDR3: CASSFNSLGATYEQYF. The CDR3 DNA is TGTGCCAGCAGTTTTAATTCCTTGGGGGCAACCTACGAGCAGTACTTC.

The chain joins TRBV29-1 to TRBJ2-1; unclear D gene. The CDR3 totals 15 residues. CDR1 and CDR2 from the germline V gene are SQVTM and ANQGSEA. V gave up 7 bases and J gave up 2 bases, with 18 bases separating them. In nucleotides, the CDR3 is TGCAGCGCCGGGCACGTAGTCGATACCTACAATGAGCAGTTCTTC. It yields the protein CSAGHVVDTYNEQFF.

This rearrangement joins TRBV7-9 to TRBJ2-5; unclear D gene. Germline values: CDR1 SEHNR, CDR2 FQNEAQ (reference sequence). Trimming took off 8 bases at V and 2 bases at J, with 6 bases between the two ends. The CDR3 contains 11 residues. CDR3 region: CASGGQETQYF. In DNA form, the CDR3 reads TGTGCCAGCGGCGGTCAAGAGACCCAGTACTTC.

This sequence joins TRBV10-1 and TRBJ2-1, with D tentatively TRBD1 (5 bases). CDR1 and CDR2 from the germline V gene are WNHNN and SYGVQD (reference sequence). The germline V and J ends were trimmed by 3 bases and 5 bases, with 5 bases remaining between them. The CDR3 is 12 residues long. Written as DNA, the CDR3 is TGCGCCAGCAGTGACAGGGACAATGAGCAGTTCTTC. Translation gives CASSDRDNEQFF.

The V and J genes are TRBV15 and TRBJ2-1, with a tentative D call TRBD2 (6 bases). V shed 4 bases and J shed 7 bases, with 8 bases lying between them. Germline loops: CDR1 LNHNV, CDR2 YYDKDF (reference sequence). CDR3 length equals 12 residues. CDR3: CATSTRGNEQFF. DNA of the CDR3: TGTGCCACCAGCACCCGGGGGAATGAGCAGTTCTTC. Combining the CDR3 with reference TRBV15 and TRBJ2-1 gives the whole variable domain DAMVIQNPRYQVTQFGKPVTLSCSQTLNHNVMYWYQQKSSQAPKLLFHYYDKDFNNEADTPDNFQSRRPNTSFCFLDIRSPGLGDTAMYLCATSTRGNEQFFGPGTRLTVL.

The count of this clone is one. J is TRBJ2-1 and V is TRBV27, with 9 bases aligning to TRBD2. Germline CDR1 reads MNHEY; CDR2 reads SMNVEV (reference sequence). This CDR3 region has 13 residues. The trim removed 6 bases at V and 6 bases at J, leaving 3 bases unmatched. The CDR3: CASRLSGSNEQFF. DNA of the CDR3: TGTGCCAGCAGACTTAGCGGGAGCAATGAGCAGTTCTTC.

In the case of this clone: This specimen includes other DNA sequences encoding the same CDR3. The V gene is TRBV28, the J gene TRBJ1-3; no firm D call. The germline gives CDR1 MDHEN, CDR2 SYDVKM. The CDR3 is made up of 14 amino acids. Trimming pared 2 bases from V and 2 bases from J, leaving 7 bases between. The CDR3 protein is CASSLGPTGNTIYF. CDR3 DNA sequence: TGTGCCAGCAGTTTAGGCCCCACTGGAAACACCATATATTTT.

The chain is built from TRBV5-4 and TRBJ2-7, with 7 positions matching TRBD2. The CDR3 loop spans 15 amino acids. Germline-derived CDR1 and CDR2 are SGHNT and YYREEE (reference sequence). V dropped 5 bases and J dropped 3; count of bases not matched to a gene: 11. This chain's CDR3 is CASRETGTTLYEQYF. The CDR3 DNA sequence: TGTGCCAGCAGGGAAACCGGGACTACGCTCTACGAGCAGTACTTC.

In the case of this clone: The same CDR3 is also encoded by other DNA sequences in this sample. The chain has TRBV10-1 and TRBJ2-7; D might be TRBD2 (6 bases). Trimming removed 3 bases from V and 2 bases from J, with 8 bases in between. The CDR3 runs 13 residues. Germline V gives CDR1 WNHNN, CDR2 SYGVQD (reference sequence). The CDR3 loop reads CASSDGGTYEQYF. The CDR3 DNA sequence: TGCGCCAGCAGTGATGGGGGGACCTACGAGCAGTACTTC.

The genes are TRBV7-2 and TRBJ2-7, with a possible D match to TRBD2 (7 bases). The germline CDR1 and CDR2 sequences are SGHTA and FQGNSA. Trimming took 5 bases from V and 2 from J, leaving 13 bases between them. The CDR3 has 14 residues. The CDR3: CASSQQGGTYEQYF. The CDR3 DNA is TGTGCCAGCAGCCAACAGGGAGGGACCTACGAGCAGTACTTC.

This clone came up once. The chain joins TRBV6-4 to TRBJ2-3; D gene uncertain. The CDR3 loop spans 13 amino acids. CDR1 and CDR2 (germline): MRHNA, SNTAGT. The V and J ends lost 4 bases and 3 bases respectively, with 8 bases between them. The CDR3 coding sequence is TGTGCCAGCAGTGCCGCTAGAACAGATACGCAGTATTTT. Translated: CASSAARTDTQYF.

The chain carries TRBV9 and TRBJ2-7; D possibly corresponds to TRBD1 (5 bases). The V end lost 3 bases, the J end lost 5 bases, and 15 bases lay between the germline ends. This CDR3 is 14 amino acids long. The germline CDR1 and CDR2 sequences are SGDLS and YYNGEE. CDR3 in DNA: TGTGCCAGCAGCGGCAGGGCGTCGGTCGACGAGCAGTACTTC. Translating gives CASSGRASVDEQYF. Variable domain in full (rest from reference TRBV9 and TRBJ2-7): DSGVTQTPKHLITATGQRVTLRCSPRSGDLSVYWYQQSLDQGLQFLIQYYNGEERAKGNILERFSAQQFPDLHSELNLSSLELGDSALYFCASSGRASVDEQYFGPGTRLTVT.

The chain couples TRBV5-8 to TRBJ1-2; a weak D match, TRBD1 (6 bases). CDR1 SGHTS and CDR2 YDEGEE come from the germline V gene. Trimming took 1 base from V and 7 from J, leaving 14 bases between them. This CDR3 region has 14 residues. CDR3 bases: TGTGCCAGCAGCTTGATCTGGGGGCGAGGTGGCTACACCTTC. Amino acids: CASSLIWGRGGYTF.

This clone came up once. Other DNA sequences in this sample translate to the same CDR3. V and J are TRBV6-5 and TRBJ1-2; TRBD1 aligns across 9 bases. V was clipped by 5 bases and J by 3 bases; unmatched bases: 1. The germline CDR1 and CDR2 sequences are MNHEY and SVGAGI. The CDR3 is 13 amino acids. The CDR3 nucleotides read TGTGCCAGCAGTAGACAGGGGGACTATGGCTACACCTTC. It encodes CASSRQGDYGYTF.

The genes are TRBV9 and TRBJ1-5, with 7 bases that match TRBD1. V was clipped by 3 bases and J by 0 bases; unmatched bases: 0. The CDR3 is made up of 14 amino acids. Germline loops: CDR1 SGDLS, CDR2 YYNGEE. The CDR3 nucleotides read TGTGCCAGCAGCGGGACAGGTAGCAATCAGCCCCAGCATTTT. As protein: CASSGTGSNQPQHF.

This chain joins TRBV18 and TRBJ2-2; D gene uncertain. Germline-derived CDR1 and CDR2 are KGHSH and LQKENI. The CDR3 is made up of 14 amino acids. The ends were cut back, 4 bases at V and 3 bases at J, with 9 bases in the middle. The CDR3 DNA sequence: TGTGCCAGCTCACTCACAACACACACCGGGGAGCTGTTTTTT. Translating it yields CASSLTTHTGELFF.

With respect to this clone: The sample contains more than one DNA sequence encoding this CDR3. CDR3 DNA sequence: TGTGCCAGCAGCTTAGGGACAGGGGGGTCCTACGAGCAGTACTTC. Translating it yields CASSLGTGGSYEQYF. The gene calls are TRBV7-9 and TRBJ2-7; 10 bases align to TRBD1. The germline gives CDR1 SEHNR, CDR2 FQNEAQ (reference sequence). The V and J ends lost 1 base and 1 base, in that order; junction bases with no gene match: 1. This CDR3 has 15 amino acids.

The chain has TRBV5-1 and TRBJ1-1, with 11 bases matching TRBD1. The germline CDR1 and CDR2 sequences are SGHRS and YFSETQ. With 7 bases clipped from V and 4 bases from J, the junction kept 6 bases outside the gene matches. There are 14 residues in the CDR3. CDR3 in amino acids: CASGTGTGGTEAFF. As DNA, the CDR3 is TGCGCCAGCGGGACCGGGACAGGGGGCACTGAAGCTTTCTTT.

This chain uses TRBV7-9 with TRBJ1-1; no clear D gene. CDR3 length equals 13 residues. Germline-derived CDR1 and CDR2 are SEHNR and FQNEAQ (reference sequence). V was trimmed by 5 bases and J by 1 base, leaving 8 bases between them. The DNA for the CDR3 is TGTGCCAGCAGCCGCAACCCGAACACTGAAGCTTTCTTT. It translates to CASSRNPNTEAFF.

V usage is TRBV7-2 and J usage is TRBJ1-3; D is unclear. This CDR3 is built from 14 residues. Trimming took off 0 bases at V and 4 bases at J, with 7 bases between the two ends. Germline V gene data show CDR1 as SGHTA and CDR2 as FQGNSA. The CDR3 sequence: CASSLAYLGNTIYF. CDR3 DNA sequence: TGTGCCAGCAGCTTAGCATATCTAGGAAACACCATATATTTT.

This clone turned up a few times. Other DNA variants within this sample encode the same CDR3. The chain uses TRBV19 and TRBJ1-5; 8 positions agree with TRBD1. The ends lost 6 bases at V and 4 bases at J; junction bases unmatched: 2. CDR1 and CDR2 from the germline V gene are LNHDA and SQIVND (reference sequence). CDR3 length equals 13 residues. This chain's CDR3 is CASSHRGNQPQHF. The CDR3 DNA sequence: TGTGCCAGTAGCCACAGGGGGAATCAGCCCCAGCATTTT.

Note on this clone: The sample carries other DNA sequences with the same CDR3. J is TRBJ2-2 and V is TRBV4-1, with TRBD2 matching 13 bases. CDR3 length equals 16 residues. The V gene end was trimmed by 2 bases and the J gene end by 5 bases; junction bases not matched to a gene: 2. Germline CDR1 reads MGHRA; CDR2 reads YSYEKL. The CDR3 spells CASSQPLAGGTGELFF. CDR3 DNA sequence: TGCGCCAGCAGCCAACCACTAGCGGGAGGGACCGGGGAGCTGTTTTTT.

This sequence joins TRBV6-6 and TRBJ2-7; D remains ambiguous. The V end lost 6 bases, the J end lost 9 bases, and 9 bases lay between the germline ends. The CDR3 is 10 amino acids. Germline V gene lookup returns CDR1 MNHNY and CDR2 SVGAGI (reference sequence). CDR3 sequence reads: CASSAERQYF. The CDR3 bases are TGTGCCAGCAGCGCCGAGCGGCAGTACTTC.

Turning to this clone: Within the sample, other DNA sequences also encode this same CDR3. J is TRBJ2-3 and V is TRBV18; no firm D call. V gave up 3 bases and J gave up 0 bases, with 4 bases separating them. This CDR3 is built from 13 residues. Germline CDR1 KGHSH, CDR2 LQKENI. CDR3 sequence: CASSPDSTDTQYF. Written as DNA, the CDR3 is TGTGCCAGCTCACCGGACAGCACAGATACGCAGTATTTT.

This clone was recorded once. The chain recombines TRBV4-2 with TRBJ2-3; D uncertain. CDR1 LGHNA and CDR2 YNFKEQ come from the germline V gene. The CDR3 covers 11 residues. V shed 1 base and J shed 5 bases, with 1 base lying between them. In DNA, the CDR3 is TGTGCCAGCAGCCAAGTAGATACGCAGTATTTT. Translated: CASSQVDTQYF.

DNA for the CDR3: TGCGCCAGCAGCCACGCAGGGATGGATACGCAGTATTTT. Translating gives CASSHAGMDTQYF. The chain recombines TRBV4-1 with TRBJ2-3, with D tentatively TRBD1 (5 bases). Germline assignment: CDR1 MGHRA and CDR2 YSYEKL. V lost 3 bases and J 6 bases, leaving 10 bases between the germline ends. The CDR3 loop spans 13 amino acids.